Following are 29 T cell receptor beta chains from one sample sequenced in a study of tissue T cells after allogeneic stem cell transplantation. The assay was immunoSEQ multiplex PCR, and TCRdb's table has in-frame clones only and misses some. Of more than 5,000 clones in the sample, less than 55% are singletons; the top ten hold around 7.6%. Time point of the sample: mouse harvest day 7 after allogeneic transplant. Mouse grafts combined 10^7 T-cell-depleted bone marrow cells with 10^6 splenic CD5+ T cells. The sequencing sample was made of gut tissue. These receptors originate from a female BALB/c mouse given C57BL/6 T cells with graft-versus-host disease after an allogeneic hematopoietic cell transplant.

Of note for this clone: Gene names are the mouse ones. Read data end 1 residue before the CDR3 end; the end is taken from the germline J gene. The chain is built from TRBV3 and TRBJ1-1; possible D gene TRBD1, 6 bases. V was clipped by 5 bases and J by 1 base, with 11 bases between them. The CDR3 length is 14 residues. CDR1 SNHLY and CDR2 FYNGKV come from the germline V gene (reference sequence). The CDR3 bases that were read are TGTGCCAGCAGCACCGGGGGACAAAACACAGAAGTCTTC. Residues: CASSTGGQNTEVF. The full CDR3 sequence reads CASSTGGQNTEVFF. The whole variable domain, filled in from reference TRBV3 and TRBJ1-1, reads GPKVLQIPSHQIIDMGQMVTLNCDPVSNHLYFYWYKQILGQQMEFLVNFYNGKVMEKSKLFKDQFSVERPDGSYFTLKIQPTALEDSAVYFCASSTGGQNTEVFFGKGTRLTVV.

Concerning this clone itself: One junction end does not reproduce the germline sequence, and a read error may be involved. Gene names and germline match the mouse. The read ends 1 residue shy of where the CDR3 ends; the end is completed using the germline J gene. The chain employs TRBV16 and TRBJ1-2, with 8 bases matching TRBD1. Germline lookup yields CDR1 SGHSA and CDR2 FRNQAP. CDR3 length equals 15 residues. The sequenced CDR3 bases are TGTACAAGCAGCCCAGAGGGACAGGCAAACTCCGACTACACC. This gives the protein CTSSPEGQANSDYT. The full CDR3 protein is CTSSPEGQANSDYTF.

This clone appeared a few times. The germline and genes are mouse ones. The CDR3 is cut off 1 residue early in the read; its end comes from the germline J gene. The V and J genes are TRBV26 and TRBJ2-5; maybe TRBD1 (6 bases). The CDR3 has 14 amino acids. Germline V gene sequence: CDR1 KGHPV, CDR2 FQNQEV (reference sequence). V was trimmed by 6 bases and J by 0 bases, leaving 10 bases between them. The sequenced CDR3 bases are TGTGCCAGCAGCCGGACAGTTAACCAAGACACCCAGTAC. Its translation is CASSRTVNQDTQY. The full CDR3 is CASSRTVNQDTQYF.

A single count supports this clone. Gene and germline names: mouse. Other DNA variants within this sample encode the same CDR3. CDR3 residues: CASSLGQYEQYF. The covered CDR3 bases are TGTGCCAGCAGTCTGGGACAGTATGAACAGTAC. This chain uses TRBV26 with TRBJ2-7; maybe TRBD1 (6 bases). The read falls 1 residue short of the CDR3 end, and the missing part is taken from the germline J gene. The CDR3 contains 12 residues. V gave up 2 bases and J gave up 4 bases, with 6 bases separating them. The germline CDR1 and CDR2 sequences are KGHPV and FQNQEV (reference sequence). The full variable domain, in which reference TRBV26 and TRBJ2-7 provide the parts outside the CDR3, is NSKVIQTPRYLVKGQGQKAKMRCIPEKGHPVVFWYQQNKNNEFKFLINFQNQEVLQQIDMTEKRFSAECPSNSPCSLEIQSSEAGDSALYLCASSLGQYEQYFGPGTRLTVL.

Concerning this clone itself: The gene names given are mouse names. The read ends 1 residue before the CDR3 terminus; that terminus is restored from the germline J gene. The rearrangement joins TRBV13-1 to TRBJ2-7; TRBD1 agrees at 11 bases. J gave up 7 bases and V 2 bases, and 2 bases lay outside the gene matches. There are 13 residues in the CDR3. Germline lookup yields CDR1 NSHNY and CDR2 SYGAGN. The CDR3 DNA, read in part, is TGTGCCAGCAGTGAGGACAGGGGGCGGGAACAGTAC. Residues: CASSEDRGREQY. The full CDR3 protein is CASSEDRGREQYF.

As regards this clone: Here the gene names and germline are mouse. The CDR3 is cut off 1 residue early in the read; its end comes from the germline J gene. This sequence joins TRBV23 and TRBJ1-4; TRBD1 is taken as the D call from the table, unchecked against the DNA. The CDR3 extends over 13 amino acids. Germline-derived CDR1 and CDR2 are KGHTA and FQNQQP. The CDR3 region is CSSSRDNNERLFF. The CDR3 bases that were read are TGCTCCAGCAGTCGGGACAACAACGAAAGATTATTT.

On this clone: All gene names here are mouse names. From the germline J gene comes the end of the CDR3, since the read stops 1 residue before it. The chain carries TRBV26 and TRBJ2-7, with D tentatively TRBD1 (5 bases). The CDR3 runs to 12 residues. Per the germline V gene, CDR1 is KGHPV and CDR2 is FQNQEV (reference sequence). Trimming shortened V by 0 bases and J by 5 bases, and 5 bases separated the two germline ends. Partial CDR3 DNA: TGTGCCAGCAGTCTGTCAGGGGATGAACAGTAC. Protein: CASSLSGDEQY. The complete CDR3 reads CASSLSGDEQYF.

A word on this clone: The gene symbols are mouse symbols. The read ends 1 residue early relative to the CDR3; the germline J gene fills the gap. The rearrangement joins TRBV26 to TRBJ1-1; no reliable D call. The CDR3 contains 12 residues. The V gene lost 4 bases and the J gene lost 3 bases, with 6 bases spanning the gap. Germline V gene data show CDR1 as KGHPV and CDR2 as FQNQEV (reference sequence). The CDR3 DNA, read in part, is TGTGCCAGCAGTCCTCAGGACACAGAAGTCTTC. It is translated as CASSPQDTEVF. In full, the CDR3 is CASSPQDTEVFF.

A remark on this clone: Mouse gene names apply. The read falls 1 residue short of the CDR3 end, and the missing part is taken from the germline J gene. The rearrangement uses TRBV12-2 and TRBJ1-1, with D tentatively TRBD1 (5 bases). Trimming shortened V by 4 bases and J by 2 bases, and 10 bases separated the two germline ends. In germline, CDR1 is SGHLS, CDR2 HYDKME. The CDR3 runs 13 residues. CDR3 sequence reads: CASSQTVNTEVFF. The CDR3 DNA, read in part, is TGTGCCAGCTCCCAGACAGTTAACACAGAAGTCTTC. The whole variable domain, filled in from reference TRBV12-2 and TRBJ1-1, reads NSGVVQSPRYIIKGKGERSILKCIPISGHLSVAWYQQTQGQELKFFIQHYDKMERDKGNLPSRFSVQQFDDYHSEMNMSALELEDSAVYFCASSQTVNTEVFFGKGTRLTVV.

To note about this clone: These gene names are mouse names. The sequenced fragment ends 1 residue before the CDR3 boundary, so the rest is inferred from the germline J gene. The chain uses TRBV31 and TRBJ2-7; 13 nucleotides line up with TRBD2. The junction had 3 bases not matched to a gene; V was cut back by 1 base and J by 6 bases. CDR1 and CDR2 from the germline V gene are GKSSPN and SITVG. This CDR3 is built from 14 residues. Partial CDR3 DNA: TGTGCCTGGAGTCGGGGACTGGGGGGGGTTGAACAGTAC. Protein product: CAWSRGLGGVEQY. The whole CDR3 reads CAWSRGLGGVEQYF.

As concerns this clone: Germline and genes here are mouse. The CDR3 end lies 1 residue beyond the end of the read and is filled in from the germline J gene. The rearrangement uses TRBV13-1 and TRBJ2-2, with TRBD2 identical over 7 bases. Per germline, CDR1 NSHNY and CDR2 SYGAGN. This CDR3 is built from 14 residues. The V gene end was trimmed by 2 bases and the J gene end by 2 bases; junction bases not matched to a gene: 0. CDR3: CASSDWGNTGQLYF. The covered CDR3 bases are TGTGCCAGCAGTGACTGGGGGAACACCGGGCAGCTCTAC.

This clone was seen more than once but under ten times. Mouse germline and gene names are used. Read coverage stops 1 residue before the CDR3 terminus; the germline J gene supplies the remainder. This chain links TRBV13-1 with TRBJ2-7, with D possibly called TRBD1 or TRBD2 (5 bases each). Trimming stripped 3 bases from V and 3 bases from J, with 10 bases between. CDR3 length equals 13 residues. The germline gives CDR1 NSHNY, CDR2 SYGAGN. CDR3 protein: CASSGGDVYEQYF. CDR3 DNA, as far as it was read: TGTGCCAGCAGTGGAGGGGACGTCTATGAACAGTAC.

This clone came up a few times. Gene names refer to mouse genes. The CDR3 extends 1 residue past the end of the read, so its final part is completed from the germline J gene. The V gene is TRBV23, the J gene TRBJ2-7; the table calls TRBD2, which could not be checked here. Germline CDR1 KGHTA, CDR2 FQNQQP. This CDR3 has 13 amino acids. CDR3 in amino acids: CSSSRGGAGEQYF. The sequenced part of the CDR3 DNA is TGCTCCAGCAGTCGAGGGGGGGCGGGGGAACAGTAC.

Details on this clone: Gene names and germline match the mouse. The read gets to within 1 residue of the CDR3 end, and the germline J gene fills in the rest. This rearrangement joins TRBV4 to TRBJ2-7; TRBD1 matches 10 bases. This CDR3 contains 13 residues. Germline V gives CDR1 LGHDT, CDR2 YNNKQL (reference sequence). V shed 5 bases and J 2 bases; nucleotides not matched to a gene: 0. CDR3 DNA, as far as it was read: TGTGCCAGCAGCGGACAGGGGGCCTATGAACAGTAC. This sequence encodes CASSGQGAYEQY. The entire CDR3 protein reads CASSGQGAYEQYF.

Concerning this clone: The genes and germline here are from mouse. Read sequence stops 1 residue before the CDR3 end, and the germline J gene provides the missing end. The rearrangement uses TRBV23 and TRBJ2-4. The CDR3 length is 13 residues. Germline V gene data show CDR1 as KGHTA and CDR2 as FQNQQP. The sequenced part of the CDR3 DNA is TGCTCCAGCAGTCAGGGTGATCAAAACACCTTGTAC. Amino acids: CSSSQGDQNTLY. The entire CDR3 protein reads CSSSQGDQNTLYF.

As to this clone: The gene symbols are mouse symbols. The covered CDR3 bases are TGTGCCAGCGCCCCGGGACCCTCTAGTCAAAACACCTTGTAC. Its translation is CASAPGPSSQNTLY. The whole CDR3 sequence reads CASAPGPSSQNTLYF. This chain joins TRBV13-2 and TRBJ2-4; D may match TRBD1 or TRBD2 (5 bases each). The read falls 1 residue short of the CDR3 end, and the missing part is taken from the germline J gene. Between the trimmed V and J ends, which lost 6 bases and 0 bases, there was a span of 14 bases. CDR1 and CDR2 from the germline V gene are NNHNN and SYGAGS (reference sequence). The CDR3 consists of 15 residues.

With respect to this clone: The gene symbols are mouse symbols. The CDR3 end is not reached by the read, which stops 1 residue before it; the germline J gene fills it in. J is TRBJ2-2 and V is TRBV13-2; D remains unclear. Trimming removed 0 bases at V and 1 base at J, with 4 bases between. Germline lookup yields CDR1 NNHNN and CDR2 SYGAGS (reference sequence). The CDR3 is 14 amino acids. This CDR3 is CASGDALNTGQLYF. CDR3 DNA, as far as it was read: TGTGCCAGCGGTGATGCCCTAAACACCGGGCAGCTCTAC.

A word on this clone: Gene names are the mouse ones. The read stops 1 residue short of the end of the CDR3; the missing end is completed from the germline J gene. This chain uses TRBV26 with TRBJ1-1; D call uncertain. The CDR3 is 13 residues long. V lost 0 bases and J 2 bases, leaving 4 bases between the germline ends. In germline, CDR1 is KGHPV, CDR2 FQNQEV (reference sequence). The CDR3 region is CASSLSPNTEVFF. The part of the CDR3 DNA that was read is TGTGCCAGCAGTCTGTCCCCCAACACAGAAGTCTTC.

A note on this clone: The gene symbols are mouse symbols. The read terminates 1 residue ahead of where the CDR3 ends, so the germline J gene completes it. The chain couples TRBV26 to TRBJ2-2, with TRBD2 identical over 9 bases. CDR1 is KGHPV and CDR2 is FQNQEV in the germline V gene (reference sequence). This CDR3 has 15 residues. The V gene end was trimmed by 4 bases and the J gene end by 0 bases; junction bases not matched to a gene: 0. CDR3 residues: CASSPGGANTGQLYF. The covered CDR3 bases are TGTGCCAGCAGTCCTGGGGGGGCAAACACCGGGCAGCTCTAC.

Details on this clone: Here the gene names and germline are mouse. The CDR3 is cut off 1 residue early in the read; its end comes from the germline J gene. The chain recombines TRBV13-3 with TRBJ1-1; a possible D gene is TRBD1 (6 bases). The CDR3 runs 12 residues. Trimming took 5 bases from V and 6 from J, leaving 11 bases between them. CDR1 and CDR2 (germline): NNHDY, SYVADS. The part of the CDR3 DNA that was read is TGTGCCAGCAGCCACAGGGAGGCAGAAGTCTTC. Protein: CASSHREAEVF. The whole CDR3 sequence reads CASSHREAEVFF.

Comment on this clone: Here the gene names and germline are mouse. Read data end 1 residue before the CDR3 end; the end is taken from the germline J gene. The V gene is TRBV15, the J gene TRBJ2-1, with TRBD1 identical over 10 bases. This CDR3 has 14 residues. CDR1 and CDR2 (germline): SGHND, FRSKSL. J lost 6 bases, V lost 7 bases, and 6 bases had no gene match. CDR3 residues: CASTRDRGRAEQFF. The sequenced part of the CDR3 DNA is TGTGCCAGCACCCGGGACAGGGGTCGTGCTGAGCAGTTC.

Worth noting for this clone: Any gene name here is a mouse gene name. From the germline J gene comes the end of the CDR3, since the read stops 1 residue before it. The chain recombines TRBV12-1 with TRBJ2-3, with 12 nucleotides matching TRBD1. The CDR3 runs to 15 residues. CDR1 is SGHSN, CDR2 HYEKVE, per germline. J gave up 3 bases and V 2 bases, and 2 bases lay outside the gene matches. Incomplete CDR3 DNA: TGTGCCAGCTCTCCGGGACAGGGGGCGGCAGAAACGCTGTAT. The encoded protein is CASSPGQGAAETLY. The complete CDR3 protein is CASSPGQGAAETLYF.

Points on this clone: Mouse gene names and germline throughout. Coverage ceases 1 residue before the CDR3 finishes, and the germline J gene fills in the end. V is TRBV3 and J is TRBJ1-1, with a weak D call TRBD1 (5 bases). Germline V gene lookup returns CDR1 SNHLY and CDR2 FYNGKV (reference sequence). V was shortened by 5 bases and J by 0 bases, with 7 bases between the two germline ends. This CDR3 is 13 amino acids long. The CDR3 protein is CASSTGQNTEVFF. CDR3 bases read: TGTGCCAGCAGCACGGGACAGAACACAGAAGTCTTC.

A remark on this clone: Gene names are mouse gene names. The sequence runs out 1 residue before the end of the CDR3; the remainder is reconstructed from the germline J gene. The chain employs TRBV29 and TRBJ1-6; TRBD1 might be the D (5 bases). TRBJ1-6 is classed as an ORF, of uncertain function. CDR1 is MSHET, CDR2 SYDVDS, per germline. Between the trimmed V and J ends, which lost 4 bases and 5 bases, there was a span of 12 bases. The CDR3 runs 15 residues. The CDR3 bases that were read are TGTGCTAGCAGTTCCCCCCGCAGGGATAATTCGCCCCTCTAC. It encodes CASSSPRRDNSPLY. The whole CDR3 region reads CASSSPRRDNSPLYF.

For this clone: The gene names here belong to mouse. The sequenced fragment ends 1 residue before the CDR3 boundary, so the rest is inferred from the germline J gene. This chain links TRBV13-2 with TRBJ2-1; TRBD2 matches at 8 bases. The trim removed 2 bases at V and 3 bases at J, leaving 4 bases unmatched. CDR3 length: 15 residues. The germline CDR1 and CDR2 sequences are NNHNN and SYGAGS (reference sequence). The CDR3 protein is CASGDWGAFYAEQFF. Incomplete CDR3 DNA: TGTGCCAGCGGTGACTGGGGGGCCTTCTATGCTGAGCAGTTC.

With respect to this clone: The genes are named according to mouse. The read gets to within 1 residue of the CDR3 end, and the germline J gene fills in the rest. The rearrangement joins TRBV26 to TRBJ1-4; D is uncertain. Germline CDR1 reads KGHPV; CDR2 reads FQNQEV (reference sequence). V shed 4 bases and J shed 3 bases, with 6 bases lying between them. CDR3 length: 13 amino acids. The CDR3 spells CASSPGANERLFF. The part of the CDR3 DNA that was read is TGTGCCAGCAGTCCGGGAGCCAACGAAAGATTATTT.

Worth noting for this clone: Mouse gene names apply. Coverage ceases 1 residue before the CDR3 finishes, and the germline J gene fills in the end. The chain uses TRBV26 and TRBJ2-1; D gene uncertain. The V end was cut by 4 bases, the J end by 1 base, with 8 bases between. Germline values: CDR1 KGHPV, CDR2 FQNQEV (reference sequence). This CDR3 comprises 14 residues. CDR3 bases read: TGTGCCAGCAGTCCCCCGACAAACTATGCTGAGCAGTTC. Its translation: CASSPPTNYAEQF. The entire CDR3 protein reads CASSPPTNYAEQFF.

Note on this clone: Genes here carry mouse names. The read ends 1 residue before the CDR3 terminus; that terminus is restored from the germline J gene. This chain connects TRBV26 to TRBJ2-1; tentative D call: TRBD1 (7 bases). The CDR3 loop spans 13 amino acids. V gave up 8 bases and J gave up 3 bases, with 11 bases separating them. Germline V CDR1 and CDR2: KGHPV, FQNQEV (reference sequence). Incomplete CDR3 DNA: TGTGCCAGCCTTCAGGGGGGCTATGCTGAGCAGTTC. Its protein is CASLQGGYAEQF. The whole CDR3 region reads CASLQGGYAEQFF.

Concerning this clone: All gene names here are mouse names. The CDR3 end lies 1 residue beyond the end of the read and is filled in from the germline J gene. The rearrangement links TRBV16 to TRBJ1-3, with TRBD1 matching over 7 bases. Trimming cost V 10 bases and J 0 bases; bases outside gene matches: 3. There are 13 residues in the CDR3. Germline CDR1 reads SGHSA; CDR2 reads FRNQAP. The CDR3 region is CATQGGSGNTLYF. The CDR3 bases that were read are TGTGCAACCCAGGGGGGTTCTGGAAATACGCTCTAT. The whole variable domain, filled in from reference TRBV16 and TRBJ1-3, reads NAGVIQTPRHKVTGKGQEATLWCEPISGHSAVFWYRQTIVQGLEFLTYFRNQAPIDDSGMPKERFSAQMPNQSHSTLKIQSTQPQDSAVYLCATQGGSGNTLYFGEGSRLIVV.